The 22 T cell receptor beta chains listed next were all sequenced from one sample in a study of early T cells in non-severe SARS-CoV-2 infection. Via MiXCR, TCRdb re-called the 5' RACE reads, giving one row per CDR3 protein. The data show approximately 80,000 distinct CDR3 sequences, with about 11% seen just once and around 11% held by the top ten. The sequencing used whole blood, collected at baseline. The receptors stem from an adult who was a healthcare worker with PCR-confirmed SARS-CoV-2 infection or an uninfected control (not recorded which).

This sequence joins TRBV20-1 and TRBJ1-4; no clear D. CDR1 is DFQATT, CDR2 SNEGSKA, per germline (reference sequence). V was trimmed by 5 bases and J by 5 bases, leaving 6 bases between them. There are 11 residues in the CDR3. CDR3 loop: CSAFLNEKLFF. The CDR3 DNA follows: TGCAGTGCTTTTTTAAATGAAAAACTGTTTTTT.

The CDR3 spells CASSLDTLDTQYF. DNA of the CDR3: TGTGCCAGCAGCTTGGACACGCTGGATACGCAGTATTTT. The chain joins TRBV7-7 to TRBJ2-3, with D maybe TRBD1 (5 bases). V lost 3 bases, J lost 6 bases, and 10 bases lay in between. The germline gives CDR1 SSHAT, CDR2 FNYEAQ (reference sequence). The CDR3 contains 13 residues. The whole variable domain, remainder taken from reference TRBV7-7 and TRBJ2-3, is GAGVSQSPRYKVTKRGQDVTLRCDPISSHATLYWYQQALGQGPEFLTYFNYEAQPDKSGLPSDRFSAERPEGSISTLTIQRTEQRDSAMYRCASSLDTLDTQYFGPGTRLTVL.

This clonotype was found a few times. The CDR3 DNA sequence: TGTGCCAGCAGCGAAGGACAACCATATGAAAAACTGTTTTTT. Protein sequence: CASSEGQPYEKLFF. V is TRBV14 and J is TRBJ1-4; the D gene is possibly TRBD1 (5 bases). This CDR3 has 14 amino acids. V was pared by 5 bases and J by 6 bases, with 13 bases between. Germline CDR1 reads SGHDN; CDR2 reads FVKESK.

This clonotype was recorded many times. The chain is built from TRBV6-2 or TRBV6-3 and TRBJ2-7, with 8 bases that match TRBD2. The CDR3 is made up of 13 amino acids. From germline, CDR1 is MNHEY and CDR2 SVGEGT. V was pared by 7 bases and J by 7 bases, with 9 bases of the junction left unmatched. CDR3 residues: CASKGLGPTEQYF. As DNA, the CDR3 is TGTGCCAGCAAGGGACTAGGCCCTACGGAGCAGTACTTC.

This clonotype has ten or more counts. This chain connects TRBV7-6 to TRBJ1-6; 7 bases are a match to TRBD1. This CDR3 has 15 residues. Germline trimming cut 5 bases from V and 7 bases from J; bases unmatched to any gene: 8. Germline-derived CDR1 and CDR2 are SGHVS and FNYEAQ. CDR3 protein: CASSPVQGSNSPLHF. The DNA of the CDR3 is TGTGCCAGCAGCCCAGTACAGGGGAGCAATTCACCCCTCCACTTT.

This clonotype was counted a single time. The chain is built from TRBV6-5 and TRBJ2-7; D remains unclear. The germline V gene encodes CDR1 MNHEY and CDR2 SVGAGI. V was clipped by 3 bases and J by 2 bases, with 8 bases between them. This CDR3 is 13 amino acids long. The CDR3, as DNA: TGTGCCAGCAGTTATAGTATAGCCTACGAGCAGTACTTC. The encoded protein is CASSYSIAYEQYF.

The chain combines TRBV7-2 with TRBJ2-1; maybe TRBD2 (6 bases). The CDR3 sequence is 14 residues long. With 5 bases removed from V and 6 bases from J, the gap between germline ends came to 14 bases. From germline, CDR1 is SGHTA and CDR2 FQGNSA. CDR3 sequence (DNA): TGTGCCAGCAGCCAGGACTATGGGGCCAATGAGCAGTTCTTC. This gives the protein CASSQDYGANEQFF.

The chain employs TRBV6-6 and TRBJ1-1, with D tentatively TRBD1 (6 bases). Germline V gives CDR1 MNHNY, CDR2 SVGAGI (reference sequence). Trimming stripped 9 bases from V and 0 bases from J, with 20 bases between. The CDR3 runs 16 residues. The DNA of the CDR3 is TGTGCCAGTTCCCTCGGGGGGGCAGGCATGAACACTGAAGCTTTCTTT. This codes for CASSLGGAGMNTEAFF.

The chain links TRBV2 to TRBJ1-5; D gene unclear. Deletions cut 7 bases from V and 2 bases from J, with 9 bases between. This CDR3 spans 13 amino acids. Germline CDR1 SNHLY, CDR2 FYNNEI. The CDR3 loop reads CASTGEGNQPQHF. Here the CDR3 DNA reads TGTGCCAGCACAGGAGAGGGCAATCAGCCCCAGCATTTT.

This clonotype has a count of ten or more. The J gene is TRBJ1-1, the V gene TRBV6-2 or TRBV6-3; D gene unclear. The germline V and J ends were trimmed by 7 bases and 1 base, with 13 bases remaining between them. Germline values: CDR1 MNHEY, CDR2 SVGEGT. CDR3 size: 14 residues. The CDR3 DNA is TGTGCCAGCACCAGGAGGGTGAGGAACACTGAAGCTTTCTTT. Encoded protein: CASTRRVRNTEAFF.

There are many counts of this clonotype. The chain carries TRBV28 and TRBJ1-3; D is uncertain. In germline, CDR1 is MDHEN, CDR2 SYDVKM. The length of the CDR3 is 11 residues. V shed 3 bases and J shed 6 bases, with 3 bases lying between them. The CDR3 protein is CASSLLNTIYF. Here the CDR3 DNA reads TGTGCCAGCAGTTTGTTAAACACCATATATTTT.

The chain employs TRBV6-2 or TRBV6-3 and TRBJ1-2, with TRBD1 matching 7 bases. Germline assignment: CDR1 MNHEY and CDR2 SVGEGT. The CDR3 has 17 amino acids. With V trimmed by 4 bases and J by 2 bases, 13 bases remained unmatched. CDR3 nucleotide sequence: TGTGCCAGCAGTTCCCCTGGTAGGGGGCCGACCAACTATGGCTACACCTTC. This translates into CASSSPGRGPTNYGYTF.

This clonotype showed up many times. The genes are TRBV6-2 or TRBV6-3 and TRBJ1-1; tentative D call: TRBD1 (5 bases). Looked up from germline, CDR1 is MNHEY and CDR2 is SVGEGT. Trimming took 6 bases from V and 8 from J, leaving 10 bases between them. CDR3 length: 11 amino acids. CDR3: CASSYGAEAFF. CDR3 nucleotides: TGTGCCAGCAGCTATGGGGCCGAAGCTTTCTTT.

This clonotype has just a few counts. The chain has TRBV20-1 and TRBJ2-5; D is unresolved. The CDR3 is 13 residues long. Germline assignment: CDR1 DFQATT and CDR2 SNEGSKA (reference sequence). V dropped 0 bases and J dropped 2 bases, with 7 bases sitting between them. This chain's CDR3 is CSARDDIQETQYF. DNA for the CDR3: TGCAGTGCTAGAGATGACATACAAGAGACCCAGTACTTC.

This clonotype occurred a few times. The genes are TRBV28 and TRBJ1-5, with 8 bases aligning to TRBD1. The V and J ends lost 5 bases and 5 bases, in that order; junction bases with no gene match: 8. Germline CDR1 reads MDHEN; CDR2 reads SYDVKM. The CDR3 length is 15 residues. In nucleotides, the CDR3 is TGTGCCAGCAGTCAAGTTGACAGGGGATATCAGCCCCAGCATTTT. Residues: CASSQVDRGYQPQHF.

This clonotype appeared many times. The J gene is TRBJ2-4, the V gene TRBV12-3 or TRBV12-4; D ambiguous. The V end lost 5 bases, the J end lost 1 base, and 12 bases lay between the germline ends. The CDR3 is 15 residues long. Here the CDR3 DNA reads TGTGCCAGCAGTCAACCCTCTTTGGCCAAAAACATTCAGTACTTC. It codes for CASSQPSLAKNIQYF.

This clonotype was recorded at least ten times. The genes are TRBV7-2 and TRBJ1-6; no definite D call. CDR1 SGHTA and CDR2 FQGNSA come from the germline V gene. This CDR3 contains 13 residues. V was pared by 3 bases and J by 10 bases, with 10 bases between. In DNA form, the CDR3 reads TGTGCCAGCAGCTTTAATGTAGAATCACCCCTCCACTTT. Its translation is CASSFNVESPLHF.

This clonotype turned up a few times. The V gene is TRBV5-1, the J gene TRBJ2-7; TRBD1 matches 8 bases. The CDR3 spans 15 residues. Germline trimming cut 3 bases from V and 3 bases from J; bases unmatched to any gene: 8. CDR1 and CDR2 from the germline V gene are SGHRS and YFSETQ. In DNA form, the CDR3 reads TGCGCCAGCAGCTCAGCTCCGGACAGGGACTACGAGCAGTACTTC. Residues: CASSSAPDRDYEQYF.

This clonotype has more than one count but fewer than ten. The chain carries TRBV7-9 and TRBJ2-2; D is possibly TRBD1 (5 bases). V was cut by 4 bases and J by 0 bases, with 12 bases left in between. CDR1 is SEHNR and CDR2 is FQNEAQ in the germline V gene (reference sequence). The CDR3 loop spans 16 amino acids. The CDR3 loop is CASSSDSPANTGELFF. CDR3 coding DNA: TGTGCCAGCAGCTCCGACAGCCCCGCGAACACCGGGGAGCTGTTTTTT.

This chain joins TRBV28 and TRBJ2-3; TRBD2 matches 7 bases. V lost 7 bases and J lost 0; bases outside the gene matches: 16. The CDR3 consists of 18 residues. Germline CDR1 MDHEN, CDR2 SYDVKM. The CDR3, as DNA: TGTGCCAGCAACAAGCTTCTCCGGGCTAGCGGAAGCACAGATACGCAGTATTTT. This gives the protein CASNKLLRASGSTDTQYF.

The chain carries TRBV7-2 and TRBJ1-2; D is ambiguous. V gave up 6 bases and J gave up 3 bases, with 11 bases separating them. CDR3 length equals 13 residues. Germline CDR1 is SGHTA and CDR2 is FQGNSA. CDR3 sequence (DNA): TGTGCCAGCAGTCGTAATTGGGACTATGGCTACACCTTC. This gives the protein CASSRNWDYGYTF.

This clonotype was found many times. V gene TRBV12-3 or TRBV12-4 combines with J gene TRBJ2-1; D unclear. Trimming removed 1 base at V and 13 bases at J, with 14 bases between. The CDR3 contains 13 residues. This CDR3 is CASSLEPVVLQFF. The CDR3 DNA is TGTGCCAGCAGTTTAGAGCCCGTGGTCCTTCAGTTCTTC.